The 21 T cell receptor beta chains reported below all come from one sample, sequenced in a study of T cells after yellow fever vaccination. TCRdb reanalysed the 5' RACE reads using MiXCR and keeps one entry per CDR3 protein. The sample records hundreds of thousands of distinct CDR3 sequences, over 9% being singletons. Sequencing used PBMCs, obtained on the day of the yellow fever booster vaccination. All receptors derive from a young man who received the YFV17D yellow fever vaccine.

The CDR3 loop is CATSRAGGPNEQFF. The CDR3 DNA reads as TGTGCCACCAGCAGAGCGGGGGGACCGAATGAGCAGTTCTTC. This chain links TRBV15 with TRBJ2-1, with 7 bases fitting TRBD2. There are 14 residues in the CDR3. Per the germline V gene, CDR1 is LNHNV and CDR2 is YYDKDF (reference sequence). The trim removed 1 base at V and 7 bases at J, leaving 4 bases unmatched.

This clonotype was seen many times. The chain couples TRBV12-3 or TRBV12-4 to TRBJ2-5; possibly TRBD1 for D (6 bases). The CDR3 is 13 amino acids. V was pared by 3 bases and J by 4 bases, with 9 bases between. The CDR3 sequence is CASSFRGGETQYF. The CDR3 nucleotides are TGTGCCAGCAGTTTCAGGGGCGGAGAGACCCAGTACTTC.

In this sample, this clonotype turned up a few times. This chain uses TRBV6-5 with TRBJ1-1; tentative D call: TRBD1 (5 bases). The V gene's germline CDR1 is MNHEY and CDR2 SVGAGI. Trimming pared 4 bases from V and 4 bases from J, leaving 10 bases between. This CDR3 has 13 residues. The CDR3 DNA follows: TGTGCCAGCAGTTCAGCAGGGTTCACTGAAGCTTTCTTT. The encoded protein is CASSSAGFTEAFF.

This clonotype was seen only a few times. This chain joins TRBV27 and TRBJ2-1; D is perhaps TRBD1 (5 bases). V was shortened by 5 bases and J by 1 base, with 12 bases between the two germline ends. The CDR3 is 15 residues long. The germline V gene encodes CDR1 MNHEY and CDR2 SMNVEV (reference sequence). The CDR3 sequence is CASSLRQISYNEQFF. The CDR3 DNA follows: TGTGCCAGCAGTCTCAGACAGATATCCTACAATGAGCAGTTCTTC.

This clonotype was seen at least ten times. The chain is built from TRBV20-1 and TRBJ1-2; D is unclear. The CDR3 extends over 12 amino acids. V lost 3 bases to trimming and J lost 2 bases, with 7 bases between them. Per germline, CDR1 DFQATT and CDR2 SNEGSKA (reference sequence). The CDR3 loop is CSASSENYGYTF. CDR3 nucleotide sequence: TGCAGTGCTAGCTCTGAAAACTATGGCTACACCTTC.

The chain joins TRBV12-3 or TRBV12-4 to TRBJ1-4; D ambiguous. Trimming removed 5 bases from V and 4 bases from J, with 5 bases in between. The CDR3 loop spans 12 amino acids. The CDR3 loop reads CASSINNEKLFF. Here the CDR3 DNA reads TGTGCCAGCAGTATAAATAATGAAAAACTGTTTTTT.

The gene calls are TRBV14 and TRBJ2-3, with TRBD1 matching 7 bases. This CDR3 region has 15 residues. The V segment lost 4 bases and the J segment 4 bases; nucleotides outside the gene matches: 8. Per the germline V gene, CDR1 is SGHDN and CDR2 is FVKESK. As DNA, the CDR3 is TGTGCCAGCAGCCCTTACAGGGGTATCCCAGATACGCAGTATTTT. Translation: CASSPYRGIPDTQYF.

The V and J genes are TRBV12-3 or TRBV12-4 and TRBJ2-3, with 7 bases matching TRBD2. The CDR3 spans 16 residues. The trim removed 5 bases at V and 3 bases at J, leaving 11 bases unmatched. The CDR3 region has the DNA TGTGCCAGCAGTAATGGGACTATTAGATTAACAGATACGCAGTATTTT. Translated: CASSNGTIRLTDTQYF.

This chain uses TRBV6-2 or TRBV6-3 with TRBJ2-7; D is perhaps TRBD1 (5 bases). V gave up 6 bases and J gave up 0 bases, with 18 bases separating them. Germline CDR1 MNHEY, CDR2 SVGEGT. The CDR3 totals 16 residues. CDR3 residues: CASSSPTGLRSYEQYF. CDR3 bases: TGTGCCAGCAGCTCCCCTACAGGCCTCCGCTCCTACGAGCAGTACTTC.

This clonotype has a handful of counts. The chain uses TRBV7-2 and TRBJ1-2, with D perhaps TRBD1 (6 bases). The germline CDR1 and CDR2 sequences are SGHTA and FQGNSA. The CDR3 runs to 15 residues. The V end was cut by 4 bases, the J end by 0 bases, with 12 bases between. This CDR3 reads CASSYRDTANYGYTF. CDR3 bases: TGTGCCAGCAGCTACAGGGACACCGCTAACTATGGCTACACCTTC. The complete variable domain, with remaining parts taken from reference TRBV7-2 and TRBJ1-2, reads GAGVSQSPSNKVTEKGKDVELRCDPISGHTALYWYRQSLGQGLEFLIYFQGNSAPDKSGLPSDRFSAERTGGSVSTLTIQRTQQEDSAVYLCASSYRDTANYGYTFGSGTRLTVV.

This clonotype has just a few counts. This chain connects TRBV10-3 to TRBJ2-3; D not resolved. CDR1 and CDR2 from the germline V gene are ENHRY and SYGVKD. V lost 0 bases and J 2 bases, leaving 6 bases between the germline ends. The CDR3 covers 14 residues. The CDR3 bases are TGTGCCATCAGTGAGTCATATACCACAGATACGCAGTATTTT. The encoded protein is CAISESYTTDTQYF.

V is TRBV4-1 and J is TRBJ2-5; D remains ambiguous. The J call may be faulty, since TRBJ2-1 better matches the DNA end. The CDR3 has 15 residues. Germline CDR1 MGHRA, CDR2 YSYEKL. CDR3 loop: CASSSSRMGKETQFF. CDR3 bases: TGCGCCAGCAGCTCTTCCCGGATGGGAAAAGAGACCCAGTTCTTC.

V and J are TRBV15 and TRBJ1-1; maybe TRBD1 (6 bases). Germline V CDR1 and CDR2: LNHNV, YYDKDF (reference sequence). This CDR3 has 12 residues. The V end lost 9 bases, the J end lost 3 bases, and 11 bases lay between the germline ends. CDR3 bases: TGTGCCACACAGTCAGGGGACACTGAAGCTTTCTTT. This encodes CATQSGDTEAFF.

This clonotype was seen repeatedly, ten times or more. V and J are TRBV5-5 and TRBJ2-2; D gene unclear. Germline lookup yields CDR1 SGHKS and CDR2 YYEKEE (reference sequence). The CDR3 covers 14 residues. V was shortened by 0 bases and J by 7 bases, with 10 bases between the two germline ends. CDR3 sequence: CASSLAKVDGELFF. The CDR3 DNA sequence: TGTGCCAGCAGCTTGGCCAAGGTGGACGGGGAGCTGTTTTTT.

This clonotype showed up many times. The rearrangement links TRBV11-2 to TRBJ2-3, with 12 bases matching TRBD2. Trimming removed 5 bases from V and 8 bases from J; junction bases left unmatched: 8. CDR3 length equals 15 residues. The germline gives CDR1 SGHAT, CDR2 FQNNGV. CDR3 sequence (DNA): TGTGCCAGCAGCCCCGGAGGACTAGCGGGGCCTACGCAGTATTTT. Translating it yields CASSPGGLAGPTQYF.

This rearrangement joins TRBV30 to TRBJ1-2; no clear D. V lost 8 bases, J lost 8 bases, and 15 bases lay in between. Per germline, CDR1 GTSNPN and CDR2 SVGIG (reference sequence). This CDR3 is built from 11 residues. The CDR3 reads CARVGGGGYTF. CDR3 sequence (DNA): TGTGCCCGGGTTGGAGGTGGCGGCTACACCTTC.

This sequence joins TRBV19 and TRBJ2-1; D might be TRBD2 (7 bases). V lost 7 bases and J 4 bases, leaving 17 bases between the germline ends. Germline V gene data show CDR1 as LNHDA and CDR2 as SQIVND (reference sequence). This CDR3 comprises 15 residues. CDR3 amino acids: CASNPWGGAYNEQFF. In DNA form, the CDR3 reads TGTGCCAGTAATCCTTGGGGGGGCGCTTACAATGAGCAGTTCTTC. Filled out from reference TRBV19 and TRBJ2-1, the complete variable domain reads DGGITQSPKYLFRKEGQNVTLSCEQNLNHDAMYWYRQDPGQGLRLIYYSQIVNDFQKGDIAEGYSVSREKKESFPLTVTSAQKNPTAFYLCASNPWGGAYNEQFFGPGTRLTVL.

The CDR3 spells CASSLEYGRTAFF. In DNA form, the CDR3 reads TGTGCCAGCAGCTTAGAGTACGGCAGGACAGCGTTCTTC. The chain combines TRBV7-8 with TRBJ2-1; D might be TRBD1 (6 bases). The germline gives CDR1 SGHVS, CDR2 FQNEAQ. The CDR3 has 13 amino acids. The V gene lost 1 base and the J gene lost 15 bases, with 16 bases spanning the gap.

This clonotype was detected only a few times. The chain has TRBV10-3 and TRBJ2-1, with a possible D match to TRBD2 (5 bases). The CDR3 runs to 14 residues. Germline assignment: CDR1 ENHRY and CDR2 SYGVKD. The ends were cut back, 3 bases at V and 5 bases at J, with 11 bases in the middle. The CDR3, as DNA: TGTGCCATCAGTGAAACGCAGGAGGACAATGAGCAGTTCTTC. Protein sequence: CAISETQEDNEQFF.

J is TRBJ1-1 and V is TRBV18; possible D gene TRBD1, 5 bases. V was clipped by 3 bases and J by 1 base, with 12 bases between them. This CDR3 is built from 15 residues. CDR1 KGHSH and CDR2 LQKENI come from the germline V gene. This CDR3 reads CASSPGGVRNTEAFF. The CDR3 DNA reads TGTGCCAGCTCACCGGGGGGGGTAAGGAACACTGAAGCTTTCTTT.

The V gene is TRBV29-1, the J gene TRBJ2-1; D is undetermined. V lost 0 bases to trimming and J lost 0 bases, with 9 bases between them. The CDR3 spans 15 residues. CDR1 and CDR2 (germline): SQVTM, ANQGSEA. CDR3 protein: CSVEDTASSYNEQFF. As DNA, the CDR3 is TGCAGCGTTGAAGACACGGCTAGCTCCTACAATGAGCAGTTCTTC.